This T cell receptor beta chain was identified in a study of T cell responses to AZD1222 COVID-19 vaccine. Remarks on this clone: Its antigen remains unidentified.

CDR1 is GTSNPN and CDR2 is SVGIG in the germline V gene (reference sequence). The CDR3 has 12 amino acids. Trimming cost V 0 bases and J 8 bases, with 10 bases left between them. Whole-study results and caveats: Reports say nearly half of spike-specific TCRs go after unmutated variant regions. Spike-specific TCR breadth and depth were elevated following two AZD1222 doses.

Measured with immunoSEQ multiplex PCR; TCRdb has only the in-frame clones, and not every one. Of 120,000 or so clones listed, 91% were seen once; the top ten hold almost 5.5%. The source material was peripheral blood, sampled on day 0 of AZD1222 vaccination. The source of this sequence is an adult in good health. The chain is built from TRBV30 and TRBJ1-2, with D unresolved. CDR3: CAWSVNSEGYTF. DNA of the CDR3: TGTGCCTGGAGTGTTAACAGCGAGGGCTACACCTTC.